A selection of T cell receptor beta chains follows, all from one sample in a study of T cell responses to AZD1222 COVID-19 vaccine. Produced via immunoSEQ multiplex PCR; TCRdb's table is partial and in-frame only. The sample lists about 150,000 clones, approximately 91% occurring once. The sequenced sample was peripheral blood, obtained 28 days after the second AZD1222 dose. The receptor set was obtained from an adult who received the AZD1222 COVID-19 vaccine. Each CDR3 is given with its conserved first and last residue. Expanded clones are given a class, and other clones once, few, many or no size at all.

CDR3aa: CASDRGGSYEQYF
j_gene: TRBJ2-7
v_gene: TRBV12-5
abundance: few

CDR3aa: CAWSVTDTQYF
j_gene: TRBJ2-3
v_gene: TRBV30
abundance: -

CDR3aa: CAWSKGTGGRSEQFF
j_gene: TRBJ2-1
v_gene: TRBV30
abundance: -

CDR3aa: CASQPGLLGYEQYF
j_gene: TRBJ2-7
v_gene: TRBV19
abundance: -

CDR3aa: CASSGASGGPYNEQFF
j_gene: TRBJ2-1
v_gene: TRBV9
abundance: -

CDR3aa: CASSWTGKAFF
j_gene: TRBJ2-1
v_gene: TRBV12-3/TRBV12-4
abundance: -

CDR3aa: CASSHAGLGYEQYF
j_gene: TRBJ2-7
v_gene: TRBV7-2
abundance: once

CDR3aa: CASSEKPEGNTIYF
j_gene: TRBJ1-3
v_gene: TRBV25-1
abundance: -

CDR3aa: CASSPSGPYEQYF
j_gene: TRBJ2-7
v_gene: TRBV3-1/TRBV3-2
abundance: -

CDR3aa: CASSYQGNQPQHF
j_gene: TRBJ1-5
v_gene: TRBV27
abundance: -

CDR3aa: CASSESGDRYNEQFF
j_gene: TRBJ2-1
v_gene: TRBV6-1
abundance: -

CDR3aa: CASSQSGPMQPPDSGANVLTF
j_gene: TRBJ2-6
v_gene: TRBV23-1
abundance: -

CDR3aa: CASLPLGSGNTIYF
j_gene: TRBJ1-3
v_gene: TRBV7-8
abundance: -

CDR3aa: CAWSPGVVRTNEKLFF
j_gene: TRBJ1-4
v_gene: TRBV30
abundance: -

CDR3aa: CASSPIGGIHNEQFF
j_gene: TRBJ2-1
v_gene: TRBV18
abundance: -

CDR3aa: CASSQGARAAIGYTF
j_gene: TRBJ1-2
v_gene: TRBV3-1/TRBV3-2
abundance: -

CDR3aa: CASKLQGVYTEAFF
j_gene: TRBJ1-1
v_gene: TRBV5-8
abundance: -

CDR3aa: CASSKDRQGASF
j_gene: TRBJ2-7
v_gene: TRBV21-1
abundance: -

CDR3aa: CASSLTGGNTEAFF
j_gene: TRBJ1-1
v_gene: TRBV6-5
abundance: -

CDR3aa: CASSPSNNYEQYF
j_gene: TRBJ2-7
v_gene: TRBV18
abundance: few

CDR3aa: CASSWGSRASSTDTQYF
j_gene: TRBJ2-3
v_gene: TRBV3-1/TRBV3-2
abundance: -

CDR3aa: CASSLTVNTGELFF
j_gene: TRBJ2-2
v_gene: TRBV5-6
abundance: few

CDR3aa: CASSVEGRETQYF
j_gene: TRBJ2-5
v_gene: TRBV9
abundance: -

CDR3aa: CASSWVDDTEAFF
j_gene: TRBJ1-1
v_gene: TRBV6-2/TRBV6-3
abundance: -

CDR3aa: CASSLGRASYEQYF
j_gene: TRBJ2-7
v_gene: TRBV7-2
abundance: -

CDR3aa: CASSQDLGSGGSYEQYF
j_gene: TRBJ2-7
v_gene: TRBV4-1
abundance: -

CDR3aa: CASSLTNRDFYNEQFF
j_gene: TRBJ2-1
v_gene: TRBV11-3
abundance: -

CDR3aa: CASKGTGTTNEKLFF
j_gene: TRBJ1-4
v_gene: TRBV2
abundance: once

CDR3aa: CSVHRVTNTEAFF
j_gene: TRBJ1-1
v_gene: TRBV29-1
abundance: -

CDR3aa: CASSPRGTSGNTIYF
j_gene: TRBJ1-3
v_gene: TRBV18
abundance: -

CDR3aa: CASSSAGTSGSWDEQFF
j_gene: TRBJ2-1
v_gene: TRBV7-3
abundance: -

CDR3aa: CASSLDRVAREAFF
j_gene: TRBJ1-1
v_gene: TRBV5-1
abundance: -

CDR3aa: CAWSAFGTGELFF
j_gene: TRBJ2-2
v_gene: TRBV30
abundance: -

CDR3aa: CASRDTVYEQYF
j_gene: TRBJ2-7
v_gene: TRBV2
abundance: -

CDR3aa: CASSRDRRETQYF
j_gene: TRBJ2-5
v_gene: TRBV19
abundance: -

CDR3aa: CASSTGTGGAGPIYNEQFF
j_gene: TRBJ2-1
v_gene: TRBV28
abundance: -

CDR3aa: CASSLWRNNEQFF
j_gene: TRBJ2-1
v_gene: TRBV12-3/TRBV12-4
abundance: -

CDR3aa: CASHRENSNQPQHF
j_gene: TRBJ1-5
v_gene: TRBV2
abundance: -

CDR3aa: CASSLRDQANEKLFF
j_gene: TRBJ1-4
v_gene: TRBV7-9
abundance: -

CDR3aa: CAWSGLRYEQYF
j_gene: TRBJ2-7
v_gene: TRBV30
abundance: -

CDR3aa: CASSSGLADLYNEQFF
j_gene: TRBJ2-1
v_gene: TRBV3-1/TRBV3-2
abundance: -

CDR3aa: CASSEDRGSGNTIYF
j_gene: TRBJ1-3
v_gene: TRBV18
abundance: -

CDR3aa: CASSFWGGGNTEAFF
j_gene: TRBJ1-1
v_gene: TRBV5-1
abundance: -

CDR3aa: CASRFSAGTGELFF
j_gene: TRBJ2-2
v_gene: TRBV19
abundance: -

CDR3aa: CAINSGGAYEQYF
j_gene: TRBJ2-7
v_gene: TRBV10-3
abundance: -

CDR3aa: CASSYSGQGDTGELFF
j_gene: TRBJ2-2
v_gene: TRBV6-6
abundance: -

CDR3aa: CASRAGTGNEQFF
j_gene: TRBJ2-1
v_gene: TRBV5-1
abundance: -

CDR3aa: CASSFSRDGGYTF
j_gene: TRBJ1-2
v_gene: TRBV7-2
abundance: -

CDR3aa: CATSDSVVGELFF
j_gene: TRBJ2-2
v_gene: TRBV24-1
abundance: -

CDR3aa: CAWSPSNTEAFF
j_gene: TRBJ1-1
v_gene: TRBV30
abundance: -

CDR3aa: CASSYGQGYSPLHF
j_gene: TRBJ1-6
v_gene: TRBV5-6
abundance: -

CDR3aa: CASSTRLAGGLRNEQFF
j_gene: TRBJ2-1
v_gene: TRBV5-1
abundance: once

CDR3aa: CASSGTSQKGWNEQFF
j_gene: TRBJ2-1
v_gene: TRBV5-1
abundance: -